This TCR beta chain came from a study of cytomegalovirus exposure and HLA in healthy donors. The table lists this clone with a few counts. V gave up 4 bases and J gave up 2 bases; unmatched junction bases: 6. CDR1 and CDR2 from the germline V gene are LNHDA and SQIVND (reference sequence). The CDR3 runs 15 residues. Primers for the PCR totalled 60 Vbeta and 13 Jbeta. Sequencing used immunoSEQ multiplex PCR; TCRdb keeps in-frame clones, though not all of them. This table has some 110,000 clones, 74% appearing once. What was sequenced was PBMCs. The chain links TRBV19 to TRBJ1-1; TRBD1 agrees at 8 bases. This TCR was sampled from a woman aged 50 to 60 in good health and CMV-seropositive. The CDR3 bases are TGTGCCAGTAGTACCCACGACAGGGGTAACACTGAAGCTTTCTTT. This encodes CASSTHDRGNTEAFF.